The rows below give T cell receptor beta chains drawn from one sample of a study of blood T cell repertoires in COVID-19. Some clones are missing from TCRdb's copy, which holds only in-frame ones; the method was immunoSEQ multiplex PCR. Here the sample spans about 280,000 clones, 75% to 90% being singletons. Specimen: peripheral blood. The origin of the receptors is a woman aged 25 to 39 who had recovered from COVID-19. The CDR3 runs from the conserved cysteine through the conserved F or W. D genes are given only for firm matches. Expanded clones get a size class; other rows say once, few or many, or leave the size out.

TRBV7-9	-	TRBJ2-7	TRBD1	TGTGCCAGCAGCTTAGGCGGGACAGGGTTGGCCCACGAGCAGTACTTC	CASSLGGTGLAHEQYF
TRBV6-5	-	TRBJ2-2	TRBD2	TGTGCCAGCCTGAGCGGGACGGACACCGGGGAGCTGTTTTTT	CASLSGTDTGELFF
TRBV2	-	TRBJ1-2	-	TGTGCCAGCAGTGGACAGGGCTACACCTTC	CASSGQGYTF
TRBV25-1	-	TRBJ1-2	-	TGTGCCAGCAGTGTAACAGGGAACTATGGCTACACCTTC	CASSVTGNYGYTF
TRBV6-1	once	TRBJ2-2	TRBD2	TGTGCCAGCAGTGGCCAAGGTGGACTAGCGGGGGGGAACACCGGGGAGCTGTTTTTT	CASSGQGGLAGGNTGELFF
TRBV6-2/TRBV6-3	-	TRBJ1-5	-	TGTGCCAGCAGCCCAACAGGGACCTTCAATCAGCCCCAGCATTTT	CASSPTGTFNQPQHF
TRBV9	-	TRBJ2-7	-	TGTGCCAGCAGCGGAACAGGGTTTGAGCAGTACTTC	CASSGTGFEQYF
TRBV28	-	TRBJ2-7	TRBD1	TGTGCCAGCACCTCCGGACAGGGGGGCCAAGACGAGCAGTACTTC	CASTSGQGGQDEQYF
TRBV30	once	TRBJ2-1	-	TGTGCCTGGGAAAGGGGGTTTAAGCAGTTCTTC	CAWERGFKQFF
TRBV9	few	TRBJ1-1	TRBD1	TGTGCCAGCAGCGTGACGACAGGGGATAAAGCTTTCTTT	CASSVTTGDKAFF
TRBV27	once	TRBJ2-1	TRBD2	TGTGCCAGCAGTTTACTCCTAGCGGGAGGGCCGGGTGAGCAGTTCTTC	CASSLLLAGGPGEQFF
TRBV18	-	TRBJ1-1	-	TGTGCCAGCTCACCTTTCGGGACTGAGGAAGCTTTCTTT	CASSPFGTEEAFF
TRBV25-1	-	TRBJ1-1	-	TGTGCCAGCAGGGACATAATGAACACTGAAGCTTTCTTT	CASRDIMNTEAFF
TRBV4-2	-	TRBJ2-3	-	TGTGCCAGCAGCCAAGTAGGGATCGGGAGTTTGACAGATACGCAGTATTTT	CASSQVGIGSLTDTQYF
TRBV28	-	TRBJ2-1	TRBD1	TGTGCCAGCAGTTTACGGGACAGGGACACCAATGAGCAGTTCTTC	CASSLRDRDTNEQFF
TRBV4-1	-	TRBJ1-1	-	TGCGCCAGCAGCCACCAGGGAGGCACTGAAGCTTTCTTT	CASSHQGGTEAFF